This entry is about one TCR beta chain. Profiling relied on immunoSEQ multiplex PCR, and the TCRdb table lists in-frame clones only, not all of them. The sample has some 83,000 clones; more than 85% are singletons. This entry comes from a study of OX40 agonist ivuxolimab in advanced cancers. The CDR3 is made up of 16 amino acids. Looked up from germline, CDR1 is WSHSY and CDR2 is SAAADI. Trimming removed 2 bases from V and 4 bases from J, with 15 bases in between. Enrollment shut out patients with autoimmune disease history or systemic immunosuppression. At cycle 4 day 1, cycle 7 day 1, and baseline, blood was sampled.

The clonotype originates from an adult with an advanced solid tumor such as melanoma, head and neck, liver or kidney cancer. The sequencing used CD4+ or CD8+ T cells sorted from blood, collected in a trial of the OX40 agonist ivuxolimab. The V and J genes are TRBV10-2 and TRBJ2-1, with D hard to call. The CDR3 protein is CASSEIRRHTYNEQFF. The CDR3 DNA reads TGCGCCAGCAGTGAGATACGGCGGCACACATACAATGAGCAGTTCTTC.